Below, 14 T cell receptor beta chains from the same sample are listed, as sequenced in a study of graft-versus-host responses after intestinal transplantation. To release intraepithelial and lamina propria lymphocytes, the graft tissue was processed. The assay was immunoSEQ multiplex PCR, and TCRdb's table has in-frame clones only and misses some. Seen here are tens of thousands of clones, 87% observed once, and the top ten hold about a sixth. The sequenced sample was ileum tissue, obtained around 200 days after intestinal transplant. The receptor source for this set is a human patient who received an intestinal transplant, so some T cells may come from the graft donor.

This clone showed up just a few times. The V call is TRBV28, the J call TRBJ2-2; 8 nucleotides align to TRBD2. CDR3 length equals 16 residues. Germline values: CDR1 MDHEN, CDR2 SYDVKM. V was clipped by 4 bases and J by 4 bases; unmatched bases: 8. The CDR3 sequence: CASSSGLAGSTGELFF. The CDR3 nucleotides are TGTGCCAGCAGTTCCGGCCTAGCGGGTTCCACCGGGGAGCTGTTTTTT.

The chain uses TRBV7-9 and TRBJ1-6; the match to TRBD1 covers 8 bases. Trimming cost V 3 bases and J 7 bases; bases outside gene matches: 11. This CDR3 has 17 amino acids. The germline V gene encodes CDR1 SEHNR and CDR2 FQNEAQ (reference sequence). The CDR3, as DNA: TGTGCCAGCAGCTTTGCCCCCGTGACAGGGGCGAATTCACCCCTCCACTTT. Translating it yields CASSFAPVTGANSPLHF.

This sequence joins TRBV6-6 and TRBJ1-5; D is unclear. The V gene lost 2 bases and the J gene lost 5 bases, with 10 bases spanning the gap. Germline V gene sequence: CDR1 MNHNY, CDR2 SVGAGI (reference sequence). There are 14 residues in the CDR3. CDR3 residues: CASSYDTIYQPQHF. CDR3 nucleotide sequence: TGTGCCAGCAGTTACGATACCATTTATCAGCCCCAGCATTTT.

The V and J genes are TRBV7-8 and TRBJ2-2; D ambiguous. The CDR3 spans 14 residues. V was pared by 2 bases and J by 8 bases, with 12 bases between. Germline CDR1 is SGHVS and CDR2 is FQNEAQ. CDR3 DNA sequence: TGTGCCAGCAGCTTAACCCTGGCAGCGGGGGAGCTGTTTTTT. The encoded protein is CASSLTLAAGELFF.

The chain uses TRBV10-3 and TRBJ1-2; perhaps TRBD1 as D (6 bases). The V gene's germline CDR1 is ENHRY and CDR2 SYGVKD. This CDR3 spans 14 amino acids. V lost 0 bases to trimming and J lost 8 bases, with 13 bases between them. Here the CDR3 DNA reads TGTGCCATCAGTGAGTCGGGGGCAGGAGGAGGCTACACCTTC. Translating gives CAISESGAGGGYTF.

V is TRBV5-4 and J is TRBJ2-7; the D gene is possibly TRBD2 (8 bases). The CDR3 runs to 15 residues. From germline, CDR1 is SGHNT and CDR2 YYREEE (reference sequence). The V end was cut by 4 bases, the J end by 2 bases, with 16 bases between. This CDR3 reads CASSPGGTAAYEQYF. As DNA, the CDR3 is TGTGCCAGCAGCCCGGGGGGGACAGCGGCCTACGAGCAGTACTTC.

This clone was seen once. The genes are TRBV11-3 and TRBJ2-3, with a weak D call TRBD2 (6 bases). V was clipped by 3 bases and J by 2 bases, with 9 bases between them. Germline loops: CDR1 SGHNT, CDR2 YENEEA. The CDR3 length is 14 residues. The CDR3 bases are TGTGCCAGCAGCTTGGGCGGGGACACAGATACGCAGTATTTT. It codes for CASSLGGDTDTQYF.

This clone was recorded a few times. V and J are TRBV6-1 and TRBJ1-1, with D unresolved. CDR1 is MNHNS, CDR2 SASEGT, per germline. CDR3 length: 12 residues. Trimming pared 7 bases from V and 7 bases from J, leaving 13 bases between. CDR3 nucleotides: TGTGCCAGCACAAAAGCCGGCAGTGAAGCTTTCTTT. This translates into CASTKAGSEAFF.

A few counts support this clone. This chain joins TRBV15 and TRBJ1-5; no reliable D call. The V gene lost 9 bases and the J gene lost 1 base, with 10 bases spanning the gap. Germline lookup yields CDR1 LNHNV and CDR2 YYDKDF (reference sequence). This CDR3 contains 13 residues. CDR3 protein: CATGGMSNQPQHF. The DNA of the CDR3 is TGTGCCACTGGAGGGATGAGCAATCAGCCCCAGCATTTT.

Notes on this clone: The junction shows a germline mismatch at one end, possibly a read error. The chain couples TRBV7-2 to TRBJ2-7; TRBD2 matches 12 bases. Germline CDR1 reads SGHTA; CDR2 reads FQGNSA. This CDR3 is 14 amino acids long. CDR3: CASSLAGGGYEQYF. CDR3 DNA: TGTGCCAGCAGCCTAGCGGGAGGGGGGTACGAGCAGTACTTC.

The chain employs TRBV5-6 and TRBJ2-1, with 8 positions matching TRBD1. Germline loops: CDR1 SGHDT, CDR2 YYEEEE. The CDR3 is 15 residues long. Trimming took 0 bases from V and 6 from J; bases not matched to a gene: 5. The CDR3 here is CASSLAGGWINEQFF. The DNA for the CDR3 is TGTGCCAGCAGCTTGGCAGGGGGCTGGATCAATGAGCAGTTCTTC.

The chain has TRBV9 and TRBJ1-3, with D unclear. Germline loops: CDR1 SGDLS, CDR2 YYNGEE. The ends were cut back, 1 base at V and 0 bases at J, with 8 bases in the middle. The CDR3 totals 15 residues. In DNA, the CDR3 is TGTGCCAGCAGCGTATCTGGCTTCTCTGGAAACACCATATATTTT. It translates to CASSVSGFSGNTIYF.

Comments on this clone: Sequence at one end of the junction differs from germline and may be a read error. This chain uses TRBV5-1 with TRBJ1-1, with 7 bases matching TRBD1. Germline V gene data show CDR1 as SGHRS and CDR2 as YFSETQ. There are 15 residues in the CDR3. The CDR3 bases are TGCGCCAGCAGTTTGGGAAACAGGGGAAACACTGAAGCTTTCTTT. Encoded protein: CASSLGNRGNTEAFF.

V usage is TRBV27 and J usage is TRBJ2-7, with 7 bases identical to TRBD1. The CDR3 length is 12 residues. V shed 9 bases, J shed 1 base, and the junction held 3 bases outside the gene matches. CDR1 is MNHEY, CDR2 SMNVEV, per germline (reference sequence). The CDR3 DNA sequence: TGTGCCAGGTGGGGACAGTCCTACGAGCAGTACTTC. It translates to CARWGQSYEQYF.